The 12 T cell receptor beta chains given below trace back to one sample, sequenced in a study of blood T cell repertoires in COVID-19. The assay was immunoSEQ multiplex PCR, and TCRdb's table has in-frame clones only and misses some. Seen here are 35,000 to 45,000 clones, over 75% observed once, and the top ten hold about 2.4%. Input material: peripheral blood. Receptor source: a human donor in a cohort sampled during active COVID-19.

The genes are TRBV19 and TRBJ1-5; tentatively, D is TRBD1 (6 bases). The CDR3 extends over 17 amino acids. Germline V gene data show CDR1 as LNHDA and CDR2 as SQIVND (reference sequence). Deletions cut 2 bases from V and 0 bases from J, with 14 bases between. The CDR3 DNA sequence: TGTGCCAGTAGTATAAAAGGGACACCTTATAGCAATCAGCCCCAGCATTTT. This gives the protein CASSIKGTPYSNQPQHF. The entire variable domain, with the rest obtained from reference TRBV19 and TRBJ1-5, is as follows: DGGITQSPKYLFRKEGQNVTLSCEQNLNHDAMYWYRQDPGQGLRLIYYSQIVNDFQKGDIAEGYSVSREKKESFPLTVTSAQKNPTAFYLCASSIKGTPYSNQPQHFGDGTRLSIL.

This clone appeared a few times. This chain joins TRBV29-1 and TRBJ1-5, with 8 positions matching TRBD1. The CDR3 has 13 amino acids. The germline gives CDR1 SQVTM, CDR2 ANQGSEA. Trimming took 4 bases from V and 5 from J; bases not matched to a gene: 4. The DNA of the CDR3 is TGCAGCGTTGGACAGGGGCTGGATCAGCCCCAGCATTTT. Its protein product is CSVGQGLDQPQHF.

This sequence joins TRBV27 and TRBJ2-1; TRBD1 agrees at 9 bases. The CDR3 extends over 14 amino acids. Germline-derived CDR1 and CDR2 are MNHEY and SMNVEV (reference sequence). The ends lost 10 bases at V and 3 bases at J; junction bases unmatched: 7. The CDR3 loop is CATRPGQGYNEQFF. DNA for the CDR3: TGTGCCACCAGACCGGGACAGGGCTACAATGAGCAGTTCTTC.

This chain links TRBV19 with TRBJ1-5; the D gene is possibly TRBD1 (6 bases). V was trimmed by 3 bases and J by 9 bases, leaving 15 bases between them. CDR3 length equals 14 residues. Germline CDR1 LNHDA, CDR2 SQIVND (reference sequence). CDR3 loop: CASSITGPSSPQHF. CDR3 DNA: TGTGCCAGTAGTATTACAGGGCCCAGTTCGCCCCAGCATTTT. Looking up the rest from reference TRBV19 and TRBJ1-5 gives the full variable domain: DGGITQSPKYLFRKEGQNVTLSCEQNLNHDAMYWYRQDPGQGLRLIYYSQIVNDFQKGDIAEGYSVSREKKESFPLTVTSAQKNPTAFYLCASSITGPSSPQHFGDGTRLSIL.

The rearrangement uses TRBV28 and TRBJ1-5, with D maybe TRBD1 (5 bases). This CDR3 contains 14 residues. The ends were cut back, 5 bases at V and 0 bases at J, with 8 bases in the middle. CDR1 and CDR2 from the germline V gene are MDHEN and SYDVKM. As DNA, the CDR3 is TGTGCCAGCAGTAGACAGATTAGCAATCAGCCCCAGCATTTT. Its protein product is CASSRQISNQPQHF. The variable domain in full, with the rest retrieved from reference TRBV28 and TRBJ1-5, is DVKVTQSSRYLVKRTGEKVFLECVQDMDHENMFWYRQDPGLGLRLIYFSYDVKMKEKGDIPEGYSVSREKKERFSLILESASTNQTSMYLCASSRQISNQPQHFGDGTRLSIL.

The chain uses TRBV9 and TRBJ2-3; TRBD1 aligns across 9 bases. The junction had 9 bases not matched to a gene; V was cut back by 4 bases and J by 3 bases. In germline, CDR1 is SGDLS, CDR2 YYNGEE. This CDR3 spans 16 amino acids. The CDR3 nucleotides read TGTGCCAGCAGCCAGGGGACAGGGTACACTACAGATACGCAGTATTTT. Amino acids: CASSQGTGYTTDTQYF.

As DNA, the CDR3 is TGTGCCAGCAATGCGAGAAATGAGCAGTTCTTC. The encoded protein is CASNARNEQFF. The rearrangement joins TRBV12-3 or TRBV12-4 to TRBJ2-1; D is uncertain. This CDR3 spans 11 amino acids. Trimming took 7 bases from V and 7 from J, leaving 8 bases between them.

This clone has only one observation. The gene calls are TRBV30 and TRBJ2-7; 11 positions match TRBD1. CDR3 length: 14 residues. Germline V lookup: CDR1 GTSNPN, CDR2 SVGIG (reference sequence). The V segment lost 4 bases and the J segment 6 bases; nucleotides outside the gene matches: 8. The chain's CDR3 is CAWTGTGGFSEQYF. Written as DNA, the CDR3 is TGTGCCTGGACAGGGACAGGGGGATTTAGCGAGCAGTACTTC.

The chain uses TRBV10-2 and TRBJ2-1, with 10 bases fitting TRBD2. The CDR3 has 15 residues. Losses at the gene ends were 5 bases for V and 5 bases for J; bases not matched to a gene: 6. Germline V gene data show CDR1 as WSHSY and CDR2 as SAAADI. Here the CDR3 DNA reads TGCGCCAGCAGTCTGCCTAGCGGGGGCAACAATGAGCAGTTCTTC. It yields the protein CASSLPSGGNNEQFF.

The gene calls are TRBV5-6 and TRBJ1-2; TRBD1 is a possible D gene (5 bases). The CDR3 sequence is 16 residues long. The germline CDR1 and CDR2 sequences are SGHDT and YYEEEE. V lost 3 bases to trimming and J lost 2 bases, with 17 bases between them. CDR3 protein: CASSSGRGASNYGYTF. The CDR3 DNA follows: TGTGCCAGCAGCTCGGGGAGGGGCGCCAGCAACTATGGCTACACCTTC.

This chain uses TRBV4-1 with TRBJ2-7; 9 bases map to TRBD2. Germline V gene data show CDR1 as MGHRA and CDR2 as YSYEKL. V was clipped by 4 bases and J by 3 bases; unmatched bases: 10. CDR3 length: 16 amino acids. In DNA form, the CDR3 reads TGCGCCAGCAGCCTCCAACCGGGACTAGCCTTCTACGAGCAGTACTTC. Translating gives CASSLQPGLAFYEQYF.

This clone has a handful of counts. This chain uses TRBV7-3 with TRBJ2-2, with D unclear. Germline-derived CDR1 and CDR2 are SGHTA and FQGTGA. The CDR3 sequence is 15 residues long. With 2 bases removed from V and 1 base from J, the gap between germline ends came to 8 bases. Here the CDR3 reads CASSLSTRNTGELFF. CDR3 bases: TGTGCCAGCAGCTTATCGACAAGGAACACCGGGGAGCTGTTTTTT.